The present T cell receptor beta chain was sequenced within a study of early T cells in non-severe SARS-CoV-2 infection. Study-wide context: RNA in bulk from unsorted whole blood was sequenced, and chains were unpaired.

This clonotype was observed at least ten times. Its antigen is undetermined. Each single cDNA molecule received a unique molecular identifier. TCRdb re-called the 5' RACE reads with MiXCR, one entry per CDR3 protein. This table holds about 20,000 distinct CDR3 sequences, about 4.5% found once. Germline CDR1 reads DFQATT; CDR2 reads SNEGSKA (reference sequence). This CDR3 is built from 15 residues. J gave up 9 bases and V 3 bases, and 9 bases lay outside the gene matches. General study findings and limits: VDJdb matches were skewed toward anti-spike CD8 T cell responses.

Sequencing input: whole blood. The source of this sequence is an adult who was a healthcare worker with PCR-confirmed SARS-CoV-2 infection or an uninfected control (not recorded which). J is TRBJ2-1 and V is TRBV20-1, with 12 bases fitting TRBD2. The CDR3 sequence: CSARPPSGGAGEQFF. The CDR3 nucleotides read TGCAGTGCTAGGCCCCCTAGCGGGGGGGCCGGTGAGCAGTTCTTC.